This T cell receptor beta chain was sequenced for a study of shared clonotypes between healthy human individuals. Each of the donors was a healthy adult who was HIV-negative and had not had a recent acute infection or vaccination. The study drew all its donors from Caucasian adults living in Nashville, Tennessee. In the CD4+ fraction, cells were divided into CD45RA+ naive and CD45RA-negative memory subsets. Turning to this clone: The antigen is not known.

Study findings and constraints: Large depth notwithstanding, sorted-subset sequencing proved incomplete by rarefaction.

Germline CDR1 SEHNR, CDR2 FQNEAQ (reference sequence). The CDR3 loop spans 14 amino acids. Trimming left V 6 bases short and J 5 bases short, with 14 bases between. Profiled with immunoSEQ multiplex PCR; TCRdb holds only in-frame clones, not every one. The table includes about 1.1 million clones, about 80% detected once. What was sequenced was memory CD4+ T cells from PBMCs. Subset described: CD45RA-negative fraction. V and J are TRBV7-9 and TRBJ1-5; a possible D gene is TRBD1 (5 bases). The receptor was derived from a man younger than 35 in good health. Some clones in this sample may be carry-over from other donors' samples. The CDR3 DNA is TGTGCCAGCAGTCACAGTCCGGGGGATCAGCCCCAGCATTTT. This gives the protein CASSHSPGDQPQHF.